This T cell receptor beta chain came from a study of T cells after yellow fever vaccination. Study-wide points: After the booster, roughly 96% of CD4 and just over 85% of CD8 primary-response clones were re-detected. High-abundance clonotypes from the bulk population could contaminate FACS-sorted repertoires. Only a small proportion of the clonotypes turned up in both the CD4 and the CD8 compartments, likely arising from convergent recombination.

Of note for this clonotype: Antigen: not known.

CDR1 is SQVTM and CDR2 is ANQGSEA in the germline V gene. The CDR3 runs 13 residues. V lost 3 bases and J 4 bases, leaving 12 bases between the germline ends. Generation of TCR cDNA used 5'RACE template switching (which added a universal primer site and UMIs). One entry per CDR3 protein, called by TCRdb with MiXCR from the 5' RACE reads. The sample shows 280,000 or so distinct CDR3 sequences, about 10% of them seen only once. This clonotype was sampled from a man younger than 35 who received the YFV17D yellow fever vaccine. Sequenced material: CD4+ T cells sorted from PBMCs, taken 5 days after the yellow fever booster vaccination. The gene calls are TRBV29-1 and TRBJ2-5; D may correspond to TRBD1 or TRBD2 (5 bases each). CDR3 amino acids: CSVDQSGRETQYF. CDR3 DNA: TGCAGCGTTGATCAGTCAGGGAGAGAGACCCAGTACTTC.